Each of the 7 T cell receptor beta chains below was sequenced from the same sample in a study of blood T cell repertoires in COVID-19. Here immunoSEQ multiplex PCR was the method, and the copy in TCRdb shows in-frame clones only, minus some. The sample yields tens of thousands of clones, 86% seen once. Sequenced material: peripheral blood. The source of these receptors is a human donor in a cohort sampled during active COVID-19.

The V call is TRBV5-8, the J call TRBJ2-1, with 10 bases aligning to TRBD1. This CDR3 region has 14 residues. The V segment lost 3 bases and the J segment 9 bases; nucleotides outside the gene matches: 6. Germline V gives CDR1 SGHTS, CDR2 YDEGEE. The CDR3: CASSSGQGYGEQFF. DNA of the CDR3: TGTGCCAGCAGCTCGGGACAGGGGTACGGTGAGCAGTTCTTC.

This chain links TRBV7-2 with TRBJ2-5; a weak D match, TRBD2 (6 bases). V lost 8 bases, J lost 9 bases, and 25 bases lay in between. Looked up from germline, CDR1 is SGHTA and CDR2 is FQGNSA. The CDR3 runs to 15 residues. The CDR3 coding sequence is TGTGCCAGCGGAGGCCCGGGACTCCGTGCGTGGGCCCAGTACTTC. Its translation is CASGGPGLRAWAQYF.

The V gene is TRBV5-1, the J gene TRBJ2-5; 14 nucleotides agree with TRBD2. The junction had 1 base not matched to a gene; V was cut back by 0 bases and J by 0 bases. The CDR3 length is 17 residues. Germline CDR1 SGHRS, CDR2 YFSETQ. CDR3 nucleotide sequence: TGCGCCAGCAGCTTGGGACTAGCGGGGGGGTACCAAGAGACCCAGTACTTC. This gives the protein CASSLGLAGGYQETQYF.

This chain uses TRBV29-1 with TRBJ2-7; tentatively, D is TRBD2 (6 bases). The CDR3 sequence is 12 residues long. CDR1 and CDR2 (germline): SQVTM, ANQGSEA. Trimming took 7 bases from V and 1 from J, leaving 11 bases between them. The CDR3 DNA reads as TGCAGCGCCGGAGGGGCTTCCTACGAGCAGTACTTC. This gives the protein CSAGGASYEQYF.

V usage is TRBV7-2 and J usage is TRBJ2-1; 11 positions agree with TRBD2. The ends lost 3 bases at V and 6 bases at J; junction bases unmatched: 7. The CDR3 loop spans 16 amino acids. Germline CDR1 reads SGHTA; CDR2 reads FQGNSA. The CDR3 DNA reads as TGTGCCAGCAGCTTTATACTAGCGGGAGTATCCAATGAGCAGTTCTTC. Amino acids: CASSFILAGVSNEQFF.

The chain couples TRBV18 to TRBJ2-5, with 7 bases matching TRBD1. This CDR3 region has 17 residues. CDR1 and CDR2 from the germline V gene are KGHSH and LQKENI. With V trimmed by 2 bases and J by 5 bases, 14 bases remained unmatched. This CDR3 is CASSPGTGTDPLETQYF. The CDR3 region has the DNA TGTGCCAGCTCACCAGGCACCGGGACAGACCCCCTCGAGACCCAGTACTTC.

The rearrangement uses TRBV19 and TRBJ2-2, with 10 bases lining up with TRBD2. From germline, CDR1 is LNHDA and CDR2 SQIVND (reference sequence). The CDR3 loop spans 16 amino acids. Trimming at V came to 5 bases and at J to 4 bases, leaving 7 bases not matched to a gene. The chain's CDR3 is CASSRTSGTSTGELFF. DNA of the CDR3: TGTGCCAGTAGTCGAACTAGCGGGACCTCCACCGGGGAGCTGTTTTTT.